The 25 T cell receptor beta chains below come from one sample, sequenced in a study of Tregs in tolerant kidney transplant recipients (dated by TCRdb to between 2018 and 2020). Receptor amplification or capture employed the immunoSEQ multiplex PCR assay. Drawn from immuneACCESS, this table holds only the in-frame rearrangements with V and J called that TCRdb kept. Clones are partly lost; checked studies trace under half to an unresolved V gene and leave the rest unexplained. This sample is represented by around 15,000 clones; roughly 77% of them were singletons. The ten biggest clones cover approximately 1.5% of the sample. The sample's time point label is to be understood as: blood sample drawn before combined kidney and bone marrow transplant. The sequenced sample was Tregs from blood, obtained before the transplant. The receptors were sampled from a human donor who received a combined kidney and bone marrow transplant.

This chain joins TRBV6-5 and TRBJ1-2; D is perhaps TRBD1 (6 bases). This CDR3 contains 15 residues. The V gene's germline CDR1 is MNHEY and CDR2 SVGAGI. V was cut by 2 bases and J by 1 base, with 11 bases left in between. The DNA for the CDR3 is TGTGCCAGCAGTTACATTGGGACATTTAACTATGGCTACACCTTC. Translation gives CASSYIGTFNYGYTF.

V is TRBV4-1 and J is TRBJ2-3; the match to TRBD2 covers 11 bases. With V trimmed by 1 base and J by 2 bases, 5 bases remained unmatched. Germline V CDR1 and CDR2: MGHRA, YSYEKL. The CDR3 covers 17 residues. The CDR3 sequence: CASSQAVAGGPTDTQYF. Here the CDR3 DNA reads TGCGCCAGCAGCCAAGCCGTAGCGGGGGGGCCCACAGATACGCAGTATTTT.

This chain links TRBV5-1 with TRBJ2-5; 9 bases line up with TRBD1. From germline, CDR1 is SGHRS and CDR2 YFSETQ. V dropped 2 bases and J dropped 6; count of bases not matched to a gene: 8. The CDR3 consists of 15 residues. The CDR3 nucleotides are TGCGCCAGCAGCTTAGGGACAGGGTCCGCACAGACCCAGTACTTC. It translates to CASSLGTGSAQTQYF.

V gene TRBV30 combines with J gene TRBJ2-1, with D tentatively TRBD2 (5 bases). The V end was cut by 2 bases, the J end by 5 bases, with 10 bases between. Germline V lookup: CDR1 GTSNPN, CDR2 SVGIG (reference sequence). The CDR3 totals 13 residues. The CDR3 nucleotides are TGTGCCTGGAGTTACCGGCGGGACAATGAGCAGTTCTTC. This sequence encodes CAWSYRRDNEQFF.

The chain links TRBV18 to TRBJ1-5; D perhaps matches TRBD1 (6 bases). V was clipped by 11 bases and J by 4 bases, with 21 bases between them. CDR3 length: 15 residues. The V gene's germline CDR1 is KGHSH and CDR2 LQKENI. This CDR3 is CASRGGASANQPQHF. Written as DNA, the CDR3 is TGTGCCTCGCGCGGGGGGGCAAGTGCAAATCAGCCCCAGCATTTT.

The CDR3 region is CASGLLGQRNTEAFF. CDR3 coding DNA: TGTGCTAGTGGTCTTTTGGGACAGAGGAACACTGAAGCTTTCTTT. The V call is TRBV12-5, the J call TRBJ1-1; TRBD1 matches 7 bases. Germline CDR1 LGHNT, CDR2 FRNRAP. This CDR3 is 15 amino acids long. Losses at the gene ends were 5 bases for V and 1 base for J; bases not matched to a gene: 7.

The chain joins TRBV5-1 to TRBJ2-6; D is undetermined. The CDR3 extends over 15 amino acids. Trimming took 5 bases from V and 0 from J, leaving 9 bases between them. Per germline, CDR1 SGHRS and CDR2 YFSETQ. In DNA, the CDR3 is TGCGCCAGCAGTTTGACTTTCTCTGGGGCCAACGTCCTGACTTTC. It encodes CASSLTFSGANVLTF.

This sequence joins TRBV7-2 and TRBJ2-7; D remains ambiguous. V was shortened by 5 bases and J by 0 bases, with 2 bases between the two germline ends. The CDR3 has 11 amino acids. In germline, CDR1 is SGHTA, CDR2 FQGNSA. CDR3 residues: CASSLSYEQYF. The CDR3, as DNA: TGTGCCAGCAGCCTCTCCTACGAGCAGTACTTC.

The V and J genes are TRBV9 and TRBJ2-5; 8 bases are a match to TRBD2. The J call may be wrong; the DNA end is better matched by TRBJ2-7. From germline, CDR1 is SGDLS and CDR2 YYNGEE. This CDR3 has 15 amino acids. The CDR3 here is CASSEPVAGLYEQYF. For the CDR3, the DNA is TGTGCCAGCAGCGAGCCCGTAGCGGGGCTCTACGAGCAGTACTTC.

This rearrangement joins TRBV28 to TRBJ1-2, with 8 nucleotides matching TRBD1. In germline, CDR1 is MDHEN, CDR2 SYDVKM. This CDR3 is built from 16 residues. With 1 base clipped from V and 6 bases from J, the junction kept 10 bases outside the gene matches. In DNA form, the CDR3 reads TGTGCCAGCAGTTTATTGGGCAGGGGGCGGTCGGATGGCTACACCTTC. As protein: CASSLLGRGRSDGYTF.

V is TRBV5-1 and J is TRBJ2-1; TRBD2 matches 16 bases. This CDR3 comprises 14 residues. Germline V gives CDR1 SGHRS, CDR2 YFSETQ. The V segment lost 6 bases and the J segment 12 bases; nucleotides outside the gene matches: 6. As DNA, the CDR3 is TGCGCCAGCAAGGGGGGACTAGCGGGGGGGCTGCAGTTCTTC. It translates to CASKGGLAGGLQFF.

This chain links TRBV9 with TRBJ2-7, with a tentative D call TRBD1 (6 bases). This CDR3 contains 16 residues. Germline CDR1 and CDR2: SGDLS and YYNGEE. Trimming removed 2 bases at V and 1 base at J, with 16 bases between. DNA of the CDR3: TGTGCCAGCAGCGTGCCTTGGACAGTATATTCCTACGAGCAGTACTTC. Translated: CASSVPWTVYSYEQYF.

The genes are TRBV30 and TRBJ1-5; 7 bases agree with TRBD1. V trimming: 3 bases; J trimming: 2 bases; junction bases outside the gene matches: 1. The CDR3 sequence is 13 residues long. From germline, CDR1 is GTSNPN and CDR2 SVGIG (reference sequence). CDR3 residues: CAWSTGGNQPQHF. CDR3 bases: TGTGCCTGGAGCACAGGGGGCAATCAGCCCCAGCATTTT.

The rearrangement uses TRBV18 and TRBJ1-2; 8 positions match TRBD1. The germline V gene has CDR1 KGHSH and CDR2 LQKENI. This CDR3 is built from 13 residues. V trimming: 2 bases; J trimming: 4 bases; junction bases outside the gene matches: 0. DNA of the CDR3: TGTGCCAGCTCACCAGGACAGGGCTATGGCTACACCTTC. This sequence encodes CASSPGQGYGYTF.

V usage is TRBV5-1 and J usage is TRBJ2-2; a possible D gene is TRBD1 (8 bases). Germline V gene sequence: CDR1 SGHRS, CDR2 YFSETQ. This CDR3 spans 17 amino acids. V lost 0 bases and J 5 bases, leaving 17 bases between the germline ends. CDR3 in amino acids: CASSLVGGTGLTGELFF. The DNA for the CDR3 is TGCGCCAGCAGCTTGGTCGGGGGGACAGGCCTAACCGGGGAGCTGTTTTTT.

This clone has a handful of counts. This chain connects TRBV19 to TRBJ1-1, with a weak D call TRBD1 (6 bases). The CDR3 has 15 residues. V shed 4 bases and J shed 4 bases, with 16 bases lying between them. Germline V gene sequence: CDR1 LNHDA, CDR2 SQIVND (reference sequence). The CDR3 sequence: CASSTEQGIGTEAFF. Here the CDR3 DNA reads TGTGCCAGTAGTACCGAACAGGGAATAGGCACTGAAGCTTTCTTT.

This chain uses TRBV10-3 with TRBJ1-5; maybe TRBD1 (5 bases). V lost 7 bases to trimming and J lost 7 bases, with 14 bases between them. The CDR3 runs to 13 residues. Germline V CDR1 and CDR2: ENHRY, SYGVKD. CDR3 bases: TGTGCCATCACCAGGGCCAAGGGACAGCCCCAGCATTTT. As protein: CAITRAKGQPQHF.

The chain is built from TRBV5-1 and TRBJ1-2; 12 nucleotides match TRBD1. The CDR3 is 15 residues long. Germline CDR1 SGHRS, CDR2 YFSETQ. Trimming at V came to 4 bases and at J to 7 bases, leaving 8 bases not matched to a gene. The CDR3: CASSDRDRGRGGYTF. CDR3 sequence (DNA): TGCGCCAGCAGCGACCGGGACAGGGGGCGAGGTGGCTACACCTTC.

This clone occurred once. V is TRBV2 and J is TRBJ1-2; tentative D call: TRBD1 (5 bases). V was cut by 8 bases and J by 4 bases, with 11 bases left in between. CDR3 length: 12 amino acids. CDR1 and CDR2 from the germline V gene are SNHLY and FYNNEI. In DNA, the CDR3 is TGTGCCAGCGGGGGGTCCTTCTATGGCTACACCTTC. This sequence encodes CASGGSFYGYTF.

The chain joins TRBV5-1 to TRBJ2-7; tentatively, D is TRBD2 (5 bases). This CDR3 region has 14 residues. Germline V gene data show CDR1 as SGHRS and CDR2 as YFSETQ. Trimming shortened V by 1 base and J by 5 bases, and 13 bases separated the two germline ends. The CDR3 sequence is CASSLSPPGNEQYF. In DNA, the CDR3 is TGCGCCAGCAGCTTGTCCCCCCCGGGGAACGAGCAGTACTTC.

The V and J genes are TRBV4-3 and TRBJ2-3, with 8 bases aligning to TRBD2. Germline lookup yields CDR1 LGHNA and CDR2 YSLEER. This CDR3 spans 15 amino acids. The J segment lost 2 bases and the V segment lost 4 bases, leaving 5 bases of the junction unmatched. The DNA of the CDR3 is TGCGCCAGCAGCCGGACTAGCAGAACCACAGATACGCAGTATTTT. The encoded protein is CASSRTSRTTDTQYF.

This clone came up a few times. The gene calls are TRBV9 and TRBJ2-7; TRBD1 is a possible D gene (5 bases). V was pared by 0 bases and J by 5 bases, with 15 bases between. Germline CDR1 SGDLS, CDR2 YYNGEE. The CDR3 length is 15 residues. CDR3 residues: CASSVGTGAWDEQYF. CDR3 bases: TGTGCCAGCAGCGTAGGAACAGGTGCTTGGGACGAGCAGTACTTC.

This chain links TRBV29-1 with TRBJ2-1; 10 nucleotides align to TRBD1. This CDR3 contains 17 residues. Trimming removed 7 bases from V and 0 bases from J; junction bases left unmatched: 12. Germline CDR1 and CDR2: SQVTM and ANQGSEA. CDR3 bases: TGCAGCGCACCGGGACAGGGGCACCCGAGCTCCTACAATGAGCAGTTCTTC. Protein: CSAPGQGHPSSYNEQFF.

This rearrangement joins TRBV7-2 to TRBJ1-5, with D tentatively TRBD1 (5 bases). From germline, CDR1 is SGHTA and CDR2 FQGNSA. V dropped 2 bases and J dropped 3 bases, with 11 bases sitting between them. This CDR3 is built from 15 residues. CDR3 sequence (DNA): TGTGCCAGCAGCTTACGGGCGGGACTCAATCAGCCCCAGCATTTT. It translates to CASSLRAGLNQPQHF.

This rearrangement joins TRBV11-2 to TRBJ1-1; D unclear. Trimming took 5 bases from V and 9 from J, leaving 16 bases between them. Germline CDR1 SGHAT, CDR2 FQNNGV. The length of the CDR3 is 13 residues. The CDR3 DNA follows: TGTGCCAGCAGCCCTATGGCGGCAGCTCAAGCTTTCTTT. Encoded protein: CASSPMAAAQAFF.